This T cell receptor beta chain was sequenced in a study of blood T cells in healthy people across ages. Findings and limits, study-wide: Unsorted PBMCs prevented conclusive naive versus antigen-experienced comparison.

To note about this clonotype: Its antigen is unknown.

Per the germline V gene, CDR1 is DFQATT and CDR2 is SNEGSKA (reference sequence). CDR3 length: 12 residues. Together with a sample-barcoded 5' primer, a J-beta primer mix was included in a second PCR lasting roughly 6 to 12 cycles. The template-switch adaptor was a 5' adaptor with 12 random nucleotides. It tagged each cDNA molecule. Every sample produced at least 2.5 million CDR3-containing paired-end reads. TCRdb reanalysed the 5' RACE reads using MiXCR and keeps one entry per CDR3 protein. The repertoire consists of about 830,000 distinct CDR3 sequences, with around two thirds occurring once and the leading ten covering around a quarter.

The sequence came from a man aged 25 to 45 in good health. The chain combines TRBV20-1 with TRBJ1-2; 8 nucleotides align to TRBD1. Sequenced material: blood. CDR3 sequence (DNA): TGCAGGGCTGTCCGCGGGACAGGTGGCTACACCTTC. This gives the protein CRAVRGTGGYTF.